This T cell receptor (beta chain) originates from a study of T cell repertoires in cytomegalovirus infection. In TCRdb, the reads were re-called with MiXCR into one record per CDR3 protein. The data show nearly 550,000 distinct CDR3 sequences, with 16% seen just once and 20% to 30% held by the top ten. This clonotype came up many times. Its antigen remains unidentified. Regarding the study as a whole: The ex vivo response was dominated by HLA-C-restricted CMV-specific TCR beta clonotypes. Of the TCR beta families, the public ones yielded a cumulative frequency that identified carriers of CMV plus the relevant HLA.

The sequencing input was CD8+ T cells from PBMCs. The sequence was collected from a human donor in good health (CMV status not recorded). Some clones in this sample may be carry-over from other donors' samples.

CDR3 in DNA: TGTGCCAGCAGCTTAGCCGGCACCCCGACGGATCTTAGCAATCAGCCCCAGCATTTT. It codes for CASSLAGTPTDLSNQPQHF. The gene calls are TRBV7-6 and TRBJ1-5; D not certain. CDR1 and CDR2 (germline): SGHVS, FNYEAQ. The germline V and J ends were trimmed by 0 bases and 0 bases, with 18 bases remaining between them. The CDR3 has 19 amino acids.